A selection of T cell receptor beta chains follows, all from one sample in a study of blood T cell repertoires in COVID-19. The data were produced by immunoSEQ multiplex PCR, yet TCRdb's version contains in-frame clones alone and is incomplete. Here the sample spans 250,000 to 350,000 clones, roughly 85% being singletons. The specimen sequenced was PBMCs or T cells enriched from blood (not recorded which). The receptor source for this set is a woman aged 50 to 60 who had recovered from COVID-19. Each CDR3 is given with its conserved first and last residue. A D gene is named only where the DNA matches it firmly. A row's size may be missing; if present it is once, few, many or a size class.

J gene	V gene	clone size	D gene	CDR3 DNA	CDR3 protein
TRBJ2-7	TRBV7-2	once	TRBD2	TGTGCCAGCAGCTTAGGGACTAGCGGGAGGTCCGGGTTCAACGAGCAGTACTTC	CASSLGTSGRSGFNEQYF
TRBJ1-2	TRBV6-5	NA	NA	TGTGCCAGCAGAACAGGCCCCCGAGGCTACACCTTC	CASRTGPRGYTF
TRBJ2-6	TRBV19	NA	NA	TGTGCCAGTAGTCAGGTCTCTGGGCTGCCTGGGGCCAACGTCCTGACTTTC	CASSQVSGLPGANVLTF
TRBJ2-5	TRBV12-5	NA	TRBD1	TGTGCTAGTGGAGGCAGGGGGCCCCAAGAGACCCAGTACTTC	CASGGRGPQETQYF
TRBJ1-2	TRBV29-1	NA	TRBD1	TGCAGCGCCAGGACAGGGGGCAACTATGGCTACACCTTC	CSARTGGNYGYTF
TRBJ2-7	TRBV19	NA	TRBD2	TGTGCCAGTAGTATTGGCAGCGGGGGGTCCTACGAGCAGTACTTC	CASSIGSGGSYEQYF
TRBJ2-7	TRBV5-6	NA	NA	TGTGCCAGCAGCCCCAGTGCGGGTCTTACCTACGAGCAGTACTTC	CASSPSAGLTYEQYF
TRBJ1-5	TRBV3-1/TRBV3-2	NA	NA	TGTGCCAGCAGCCAAGTACCGGTGGGCAGGGCGGATCAGCCCCAGCATTTT	CASSQVPVGRADQPQHF
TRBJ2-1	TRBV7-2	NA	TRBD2	TGTGCCAGCAGCCCGGGACTAGCGGGAGGACGGGAGCAGTTCTTC	CASSPGLAGGREQFF
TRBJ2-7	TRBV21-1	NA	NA	TGTGCCAGCAGCAAAGATCTAGCCCCCTACGAGCAGTACTTC	CASSKDLAPYEQYF
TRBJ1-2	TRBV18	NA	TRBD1	TGTGCCAGCTCACACCAGGGGGATCAATATGGCTACACCTTC	CASSHQGDQYGYTF
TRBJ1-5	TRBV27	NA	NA	TGTGCCAGCAGTCCCCGACACCTAAATCAGCCCCAGCATTTT	CASSPRHLNQPQHF
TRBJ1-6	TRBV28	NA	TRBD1	TGTGCCAGCAGTTTAAGGACAGGGAGTTCACCCCTCCACTTT	CASSLRTGSSPLHF
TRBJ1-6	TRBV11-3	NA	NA	TGTGCCAGCAGCTTTCAGTATAATTCACCCCTCCACTTT	CASSFQYNSPLHF
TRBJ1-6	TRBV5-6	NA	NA	TGTGCCAGCAGCTCCCGGACAGCCGGCATTTCACCCCTCCACTTT	CASSSRTAGISPLHF
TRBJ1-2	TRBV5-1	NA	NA	TGCGCCAGCAGCTTGACGGGGGGCGCGAGGGGCTACACCTTC	CASSLTGGARGYTF
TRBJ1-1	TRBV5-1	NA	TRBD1	TGCGCCAGCAGCCGTGGACAGGGGAGTGGGGACACTGAAGCTTTCTTT	CASSRGQGSGDTEAFF
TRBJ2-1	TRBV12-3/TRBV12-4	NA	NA	TGTGCCAGCAGTTTCGGGGGAGGTGAGCAGTTCTTC	CASSFGGGEQFF
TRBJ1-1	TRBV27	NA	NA	TGTGCCAGCAGTACGCTAACAGGGACCGACACTGAAGCTTTCTTT	CASSTLTGTDTEAFF
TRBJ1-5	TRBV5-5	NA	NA	TGTGCCAGCAGCTTGGTTAGCACCAGCAATCAGCCCCAGCATTTT	CASSLVSTSNQPQHF
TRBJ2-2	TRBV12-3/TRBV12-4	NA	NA	TGTGCCAGCAGATCTTCCCCCGGGGAGCTGTTTTTT	CASRSSPGELFF
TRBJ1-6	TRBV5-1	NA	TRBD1	TGCGCCAGCAGAAACACAGGGGAAGTTTCACCCCTCCACTTT	CASRNTGEVSPLHF
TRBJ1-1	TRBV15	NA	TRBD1	TGTGCCACCAGCAGTGGGCCAGGGGGCACTGAAGCTTTCTTT	CATSSGPGGTEAFF
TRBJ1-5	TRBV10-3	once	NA	TGTGCCATCAGTGAGACAGGTAGCAATCAGCCCCAGCATTTT	CAISETGSNQPQHF
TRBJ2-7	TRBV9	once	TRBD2	TGTGCCAGCAGCGTAGTTGGGCGGGAGGCCTCCTACGAGCAGTACTTC	CASSVVGREASYEQYF
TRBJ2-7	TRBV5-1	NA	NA	TGCGCCAGCAGCTTGGGCGGGACTGTCTACGAGCAGTACTTC	CASSLGGTVYEQYF
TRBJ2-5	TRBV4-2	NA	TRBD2	TGTGCCAGCAGCCAAGAGACTAGCGCCAGCCGGGAGACCCAGTACTTC	CASSQETSASRETQYF
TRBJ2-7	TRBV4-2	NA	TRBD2	TGTGCCAGCAGCCAAGATAGGGGGTTTGAGCGGGAGAGCTACGAGCAGTACTTC	CASSQDRGFERESYEQYF
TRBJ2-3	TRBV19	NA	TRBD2	TGTGCCAGTAGTATTAGGCTAGCGGGGGTTACGCAGTATTTT	CASSIRLAGVTQYF
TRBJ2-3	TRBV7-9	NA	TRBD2	TGTGCCAGCAGCTATGGACTAGCGGGAGGGCCGGTAGTGGGGGATACGCAGTATTTT	CASSYGLAGGPVVGDTQYF
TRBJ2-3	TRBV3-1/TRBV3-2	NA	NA	TGTGCCAGCAGCCAGGGTCGGGGGGCGGATACGCAGTATTTT	CASSQGRGADTQYF
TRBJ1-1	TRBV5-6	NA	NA	TGTGCCAGCACAATTGCGGGGTGGAACACTGAAGCTTTCTTT	CASTIAGWNTEAFF
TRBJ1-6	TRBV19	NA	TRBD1	TGTGCCAGTAGTATTAGGGGACAGGCCGCTAATTCACCCCTCCACTTT	CASSIRGQAANSPLHF
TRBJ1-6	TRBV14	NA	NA	TGTGCCAGCAGCCAAGAACCCGGGACTCGGGCGTATTCACCCCTCCACTTT	CASSQEPGTRAYSPLHF
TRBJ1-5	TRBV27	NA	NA	TGTGCCAGCAGTTCGACAGTTAGCAATCAGCCCCAGCATTTT	CASSSTVSNQPQHF